Here is one T cell receptor (beta chain) with its context. The antigen remains undetermined. Extracted RNA was reverse transcribed, and the resulting cDNA served as sequencing template. The repertoire was sequenced with immunoSEQ multiplex PCR; TCRdb's copy has only in-frame clones and lacks some. This sample has 130,000 to 150,000 clones, with around 49% found just once. The CDR3 is made up of 15 amino acids. Trimming cost V 1 base and J 4 bases; bases outside gene matches: 1. In germline, CDR1 is LGHNA, CDR2 YSLEER. This sample is drawn from a study of CD8+ T cells in alopecia areata. Overall study: Tofacitinib ran 6 to 18 months, followed by 6 months off drug. Broader study findings: Normal scalp showed lower clonality than lesional scalp, especially alopecia totalis/universalis.

This receptor was taken from a human donor with alopecia areata. Sequences were derived from CD4+ T cells sorted from blood, sampled at week 0. The V and J genes are TRBV4-3 and TRBJ2-5; TRBD1 aligns across 12 bases. The CDR3, as DNA: TGCGCCAGCAGCCAAGGGGACAGGGGGCGAGAGACCCAGTACTTC. Protein product: CASSQGDRGRETQYF.